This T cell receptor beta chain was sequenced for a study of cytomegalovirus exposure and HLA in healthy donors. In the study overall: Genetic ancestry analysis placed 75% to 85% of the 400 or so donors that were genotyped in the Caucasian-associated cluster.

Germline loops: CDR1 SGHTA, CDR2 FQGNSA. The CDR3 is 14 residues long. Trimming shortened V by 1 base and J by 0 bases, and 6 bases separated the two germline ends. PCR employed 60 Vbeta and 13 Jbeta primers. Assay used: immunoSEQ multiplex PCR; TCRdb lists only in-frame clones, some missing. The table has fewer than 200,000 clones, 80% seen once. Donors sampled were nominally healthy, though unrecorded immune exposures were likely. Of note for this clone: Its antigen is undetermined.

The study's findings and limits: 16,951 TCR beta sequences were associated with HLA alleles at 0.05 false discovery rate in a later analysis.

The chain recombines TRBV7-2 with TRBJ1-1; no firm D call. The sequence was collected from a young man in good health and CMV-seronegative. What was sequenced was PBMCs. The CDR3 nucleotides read TGTGCCAGCAGCTTAGGAGTAGTGAACACTGAAGCTTTCTTT. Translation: CASSLGVVNTEAFF. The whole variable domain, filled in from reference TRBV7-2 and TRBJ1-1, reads GAGVSQSPSNKVTEKGKDVELRCDPISGHTALYWYRQSLGQGLEFLIYFQGNSAPDKSGLPSDRFSAERTGGSVSTLTIQRTQQEDSAVYLCASSLGVVNTEAFFGQGTRLTVV.